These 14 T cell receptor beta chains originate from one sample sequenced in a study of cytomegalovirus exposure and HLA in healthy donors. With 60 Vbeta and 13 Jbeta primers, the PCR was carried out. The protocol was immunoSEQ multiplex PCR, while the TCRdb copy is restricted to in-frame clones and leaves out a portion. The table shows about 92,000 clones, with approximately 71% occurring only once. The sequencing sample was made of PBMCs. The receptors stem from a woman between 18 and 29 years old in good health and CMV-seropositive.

In DNA, the CDR3 is TGTGCCACCTCCTACGGGGGGGCGGAAGAGACCCAGTACTTC. It yields the protein CATSYGGAEETQYF. The chain has TRBV5-4 and TRBJ2-5; TRBD2 matches at 8 bases. This CDR3 comprises 14 residues. The germline gives CDR1 SGHNT, CDR2 YYREEE (reference sequence). V shed 9 bases and J 3 bases; nucleotides not matched to a gene: 10.

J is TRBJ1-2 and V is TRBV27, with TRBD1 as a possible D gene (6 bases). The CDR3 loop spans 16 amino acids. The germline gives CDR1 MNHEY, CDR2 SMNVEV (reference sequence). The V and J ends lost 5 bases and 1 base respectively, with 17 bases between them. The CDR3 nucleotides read TGTGCCAGCAGTCCCCGAGGACAGCCCCTTAACTATGGCTACACCTTC. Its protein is CASSPRGQPLNYGYTF.

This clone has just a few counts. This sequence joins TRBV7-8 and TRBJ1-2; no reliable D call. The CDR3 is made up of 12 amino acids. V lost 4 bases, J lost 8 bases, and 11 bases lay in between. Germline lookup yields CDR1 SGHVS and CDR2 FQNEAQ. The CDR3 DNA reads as TGTGCCAGCAGCTCCCAGTTCGGGGGCTACACCTTC. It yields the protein CASSSQFGGYTF.

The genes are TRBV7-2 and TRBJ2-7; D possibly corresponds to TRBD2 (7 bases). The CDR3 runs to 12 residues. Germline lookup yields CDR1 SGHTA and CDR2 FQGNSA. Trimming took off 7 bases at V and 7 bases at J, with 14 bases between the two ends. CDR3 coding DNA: TGTGCCAGCACCCCGGAGGGGGGGGAGCAGTACTTC. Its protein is CASTPEGGEQYF.

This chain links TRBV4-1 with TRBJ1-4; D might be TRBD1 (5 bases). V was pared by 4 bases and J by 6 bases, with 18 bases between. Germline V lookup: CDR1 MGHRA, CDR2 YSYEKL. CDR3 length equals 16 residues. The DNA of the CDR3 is TGCGCCAGCAGCCCGACAGAAGGTCTTTTTGATGAAAAACTGTTTTTT. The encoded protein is CASSPTEGLFDEKLFF.

In nucleotides, the CDR3 is TGTGCCAGCAACAGACAGGGGGCCGGCAATGAGCAGTTCTTC. Amino acid sequence: CASNRQGAGNEQFF. This chain connects TRBV6-1 to TRBJ2-1; 10 positions match TRBD1. The germline V gene has CDR1 MNHNS and CDR2 SASEGT. This CDR3 spans 14 amino acids. J gave up 6 bases and V 7 bases, and 6 bases lay outside the gene matches.

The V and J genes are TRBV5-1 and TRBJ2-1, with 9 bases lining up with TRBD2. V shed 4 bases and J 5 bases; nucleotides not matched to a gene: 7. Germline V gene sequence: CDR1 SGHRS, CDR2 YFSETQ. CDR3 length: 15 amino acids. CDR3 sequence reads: CASSVTSGPNNEQFF. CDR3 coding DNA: TGCGCCAGCAGCGTAACTAGCGGGCCGAACAATGAGCAGTTCTTC.

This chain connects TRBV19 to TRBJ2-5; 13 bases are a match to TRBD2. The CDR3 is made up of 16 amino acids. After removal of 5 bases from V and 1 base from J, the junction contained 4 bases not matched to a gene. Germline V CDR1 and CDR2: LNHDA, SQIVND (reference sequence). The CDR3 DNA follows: TGTGCCAGTAGTGTCGGGACTAGCGGGACCCAAGAGACCCAGTACTTC. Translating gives CASSVGTSGTQETQYF.

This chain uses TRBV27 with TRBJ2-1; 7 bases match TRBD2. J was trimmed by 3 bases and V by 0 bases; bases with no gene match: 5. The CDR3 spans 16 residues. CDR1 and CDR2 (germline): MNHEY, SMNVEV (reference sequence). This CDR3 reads CASSLSAGVVYNEQFF. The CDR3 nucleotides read TGTGCCAGCAGTTTATCTGCGGGAGTAGTCTACAATGAGCAGTTCTTC.

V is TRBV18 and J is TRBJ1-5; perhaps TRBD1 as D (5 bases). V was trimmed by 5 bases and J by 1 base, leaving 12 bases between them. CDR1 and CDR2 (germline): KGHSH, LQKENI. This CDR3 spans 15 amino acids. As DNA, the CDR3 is TGTGCCAGCTCATCTGACAGAGTGAGCAATCAGCCCCAGCATTTT. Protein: CASSSDRVSNQPQHF.

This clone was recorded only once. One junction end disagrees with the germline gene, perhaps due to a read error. CDR3 sequence reads: CASNPGGGGETRYF. The CDR3 DNA sequence: TGTGCCAGCAATCCCGGGGGAGGAGGAGAGACCCGGTACTTC. This chain links TRBV6-1 with TRBJ2-5; D might be TRBD2 (6 bases). The germline V gene has CDR1 MNHNS and CDR2 SASEGT. The CDR3 sequence is 14 residues long.

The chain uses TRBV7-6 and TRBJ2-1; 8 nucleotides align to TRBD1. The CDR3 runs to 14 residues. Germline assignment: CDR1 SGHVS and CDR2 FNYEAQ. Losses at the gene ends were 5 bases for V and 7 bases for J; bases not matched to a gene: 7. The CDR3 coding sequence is TGTGCCAGCAGCCCAGGACAGGGTAGAAATGAGCAGTTCTTC. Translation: CASSPGQGRNEQFF.

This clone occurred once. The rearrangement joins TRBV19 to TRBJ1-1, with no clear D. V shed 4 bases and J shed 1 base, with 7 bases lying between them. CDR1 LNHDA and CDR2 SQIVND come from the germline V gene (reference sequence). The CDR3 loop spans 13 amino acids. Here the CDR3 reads CASSTAGNTEAFF. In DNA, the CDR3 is TGTGCCAGTAGTACGGCAGGGAACACTGAAGCTTTCTTT. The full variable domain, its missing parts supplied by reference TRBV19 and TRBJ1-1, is DGGITQSPKYLFRKEGQNVTLSCEQNLNHDAMYWYRQDPGQGLRLIYYSQIVNDFQKGDIAEGYSVSREKKESFPLTVTSAQKNPTAFYLCASSTAGNTEAFFGQGTRLTVV.

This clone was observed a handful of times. In DNA, the CDR3 is TGTGCCAGCAGCGTTTGGAGAACCAGTGGGAACACTGAAGCTTTCTTT. Translation gives CASSVWRTSGNTEAFF. V gene TRBV9 combines with J gene TRBJ1-1; D not resolved. Germline values: CDR1 SGDLS, CDR2 YYNGEE. Between the trimmed V and J ends, which lost 2 bases and 1 base, there was a span of 15 bases. CDR3 size: 16 residues.